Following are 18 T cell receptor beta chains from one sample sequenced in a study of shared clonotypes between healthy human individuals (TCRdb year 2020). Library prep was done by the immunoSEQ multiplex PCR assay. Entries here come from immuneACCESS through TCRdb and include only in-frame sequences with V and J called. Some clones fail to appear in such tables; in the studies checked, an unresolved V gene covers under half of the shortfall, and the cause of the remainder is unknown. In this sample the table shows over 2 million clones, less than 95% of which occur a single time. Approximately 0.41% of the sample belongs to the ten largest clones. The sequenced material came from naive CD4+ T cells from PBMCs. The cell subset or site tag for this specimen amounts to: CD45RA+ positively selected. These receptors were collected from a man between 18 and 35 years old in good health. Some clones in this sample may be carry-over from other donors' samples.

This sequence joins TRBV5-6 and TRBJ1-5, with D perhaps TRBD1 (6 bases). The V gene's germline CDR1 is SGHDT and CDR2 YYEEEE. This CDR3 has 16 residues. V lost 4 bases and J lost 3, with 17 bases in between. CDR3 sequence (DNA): TGTGCCAGCAGCCTGAGGACAGTTCGACTCAATCAGCCCCAGCATTTT. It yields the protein CASSLRTVRLNQPQHF.

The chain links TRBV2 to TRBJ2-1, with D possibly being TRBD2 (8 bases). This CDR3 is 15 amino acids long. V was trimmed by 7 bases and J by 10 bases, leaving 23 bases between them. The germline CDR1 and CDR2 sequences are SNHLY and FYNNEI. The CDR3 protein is CASNAIPGQRGEQFF. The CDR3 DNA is TGTGCCAGCAATGCAATACCGGGACAGCGGGGGGAGCAGTTCTTC.

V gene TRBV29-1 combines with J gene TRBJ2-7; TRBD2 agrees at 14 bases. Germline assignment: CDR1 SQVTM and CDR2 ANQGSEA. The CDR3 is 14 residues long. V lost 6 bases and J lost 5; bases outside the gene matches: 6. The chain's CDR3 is CSVRTSGRLHEQYF. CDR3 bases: TGCAGCGTCAGGACTAGCGGGAGGCTCCACGAGCAGTACTTC.

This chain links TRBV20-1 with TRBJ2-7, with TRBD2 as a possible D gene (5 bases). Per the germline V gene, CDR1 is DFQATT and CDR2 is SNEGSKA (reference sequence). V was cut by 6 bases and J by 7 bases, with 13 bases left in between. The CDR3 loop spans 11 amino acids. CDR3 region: CSASRTGEQYF. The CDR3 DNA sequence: TGCAGTGCCTCACGGACGGGGGAGCAGTACTTC.

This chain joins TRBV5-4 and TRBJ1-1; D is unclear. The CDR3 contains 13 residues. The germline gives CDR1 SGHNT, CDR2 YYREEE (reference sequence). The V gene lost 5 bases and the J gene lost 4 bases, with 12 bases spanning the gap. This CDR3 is CASRSGLGTEAFF. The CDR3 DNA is TGTGCCAGCAGGTCAGGTTTGGGCACTGAAGCTTTCTTT.

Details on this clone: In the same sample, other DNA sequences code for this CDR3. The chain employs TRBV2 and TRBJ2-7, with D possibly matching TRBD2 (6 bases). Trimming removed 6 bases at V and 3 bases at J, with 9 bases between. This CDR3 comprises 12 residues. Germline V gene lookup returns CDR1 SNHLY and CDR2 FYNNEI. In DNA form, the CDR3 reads TGTGCCAGCAGCTTGGGGGGCTACGAGCAGTACTTC. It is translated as CASSLGGYEQYF.

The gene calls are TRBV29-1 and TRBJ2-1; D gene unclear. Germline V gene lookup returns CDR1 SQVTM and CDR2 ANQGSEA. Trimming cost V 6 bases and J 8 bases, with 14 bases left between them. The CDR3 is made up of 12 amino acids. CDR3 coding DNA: TGCAGCGTCTCCAAGTCAGGCGATGAGCAGTTCTTC. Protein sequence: CSVSKSGDEQFF.

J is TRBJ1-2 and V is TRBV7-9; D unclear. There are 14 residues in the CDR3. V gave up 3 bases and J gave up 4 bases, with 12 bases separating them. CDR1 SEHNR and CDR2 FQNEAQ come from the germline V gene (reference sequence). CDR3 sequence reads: CASSFSRGSYGYTF. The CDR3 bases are TGTGCCAGCAGCTTCAGTCGTGGGTCCTATGGCTACACCTTC.

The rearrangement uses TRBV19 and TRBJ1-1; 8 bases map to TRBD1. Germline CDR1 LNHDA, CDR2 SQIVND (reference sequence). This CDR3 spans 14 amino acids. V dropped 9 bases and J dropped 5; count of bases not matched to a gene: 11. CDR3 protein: CASSLRTGRTEAFF. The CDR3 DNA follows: TGTGCCAGCAGCCTCAGGACAGGGAGGACTGAAGCTTTCTTT. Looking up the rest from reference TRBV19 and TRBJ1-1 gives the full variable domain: DGGITQSPKYLFRKEGQNVTLSCEQNLNHDAMYWYRQDPGQGLRLIYYSQIVNDFQKGDIAEGYSVSREKKESFPLTVTSAQKNPTAFYLCASSLRTGRTEAFFGQGTRLTVV.

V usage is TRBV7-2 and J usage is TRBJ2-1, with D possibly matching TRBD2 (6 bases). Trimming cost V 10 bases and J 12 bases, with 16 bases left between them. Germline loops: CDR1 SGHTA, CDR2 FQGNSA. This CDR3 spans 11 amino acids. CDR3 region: CAKRTGEVQFF. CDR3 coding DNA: TGTGCCAAACGAACTGGGGAGGTGCAGTTCTTC.

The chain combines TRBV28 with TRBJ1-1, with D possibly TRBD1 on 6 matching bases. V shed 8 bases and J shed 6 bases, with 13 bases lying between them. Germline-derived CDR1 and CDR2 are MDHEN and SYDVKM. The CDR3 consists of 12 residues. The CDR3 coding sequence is TGTGCCAGCCCAGGGAAGGGGGCTGAAGCTTTCTTT. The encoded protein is CASPGKGAEAFF. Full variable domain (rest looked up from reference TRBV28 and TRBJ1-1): DVKVTQSSRYLVKRTGEKVFLECVQDMDHENMFWYRQDPGLGLRLIYFSYDVKMKEKGDIPEGYSVSREKKERFSLILESASTNQTSMYLCASPGKGAEAFFGQGTRLTVV.

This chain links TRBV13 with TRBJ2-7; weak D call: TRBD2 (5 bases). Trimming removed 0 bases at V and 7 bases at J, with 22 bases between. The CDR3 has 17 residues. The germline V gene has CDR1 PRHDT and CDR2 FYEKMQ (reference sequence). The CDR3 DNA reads TGTGCCAGCAGCTTAGGATGGACGGGATCTGGGGTGGGGGAGCAGTACTTC. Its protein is CASSLGWTGSGVGEQYF.

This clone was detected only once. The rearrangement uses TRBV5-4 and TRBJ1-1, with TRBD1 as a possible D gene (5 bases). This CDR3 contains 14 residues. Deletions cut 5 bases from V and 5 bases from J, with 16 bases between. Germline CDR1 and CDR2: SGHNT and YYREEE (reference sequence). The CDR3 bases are TGTGCCAGCAGTCAGGGACTGAAGCGGACTGAAGCTTTCTTT. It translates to CASSQGLKRTEAFF. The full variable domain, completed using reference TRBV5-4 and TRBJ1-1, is ETGVTQSPTHLIKTRGQQVTLRCSSQSGHNTVSWYQQALGQGPQFIFQYYREEENGRGNFPPRFSGLQFPNYSSELNVNALELDDSALYLCASSQGLKRTEAFFGQGTRLTVV.

DNA of the CDR3: TGCGCCAGCAGCCAAGTGACCCTCACAGATACGCAGTATTTT. Protein sequence: CASSQVTLTDTQYF. The genes are TRBV4-1 and TRBJ2-3; D remains unclear. The CDR3 contains 14 residues. Germline V CDR1 and CDR2: MGHRA, YSYEKL. V lost 1 base, J lost 2 bases, and 7 bases lay in between.

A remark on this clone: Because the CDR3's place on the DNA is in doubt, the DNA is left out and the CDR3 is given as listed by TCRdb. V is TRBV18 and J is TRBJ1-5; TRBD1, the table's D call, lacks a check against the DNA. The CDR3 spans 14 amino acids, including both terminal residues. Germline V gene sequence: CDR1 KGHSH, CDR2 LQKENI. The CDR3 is CASSSGQGAQPQHF.

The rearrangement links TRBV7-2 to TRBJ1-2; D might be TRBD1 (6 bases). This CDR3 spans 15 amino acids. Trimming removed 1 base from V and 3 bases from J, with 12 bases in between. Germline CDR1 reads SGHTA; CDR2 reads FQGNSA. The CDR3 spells CASSLEPGVYYGYTF. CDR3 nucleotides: TGTGCCAGCAGCTTAGAGCCAGGGGTTTACTATGGCTACACCTTC.

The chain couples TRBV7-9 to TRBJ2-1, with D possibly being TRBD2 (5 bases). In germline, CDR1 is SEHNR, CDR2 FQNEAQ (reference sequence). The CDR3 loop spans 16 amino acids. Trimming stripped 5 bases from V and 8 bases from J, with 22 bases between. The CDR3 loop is CASSTFRGDIVDEQFF. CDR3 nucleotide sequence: TGTGCCAGCAGCACCTTCCGGGGTGATATCGTAGATGAGCAGTTCTTC.

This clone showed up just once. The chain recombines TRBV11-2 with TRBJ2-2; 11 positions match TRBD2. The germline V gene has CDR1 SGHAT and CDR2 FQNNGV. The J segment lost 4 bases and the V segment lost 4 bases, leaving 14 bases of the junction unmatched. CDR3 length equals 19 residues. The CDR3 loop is CASSSSRTSGSRSTGELFF. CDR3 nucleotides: TGTGCCAGCAGCTCAAGTAGAACTAGCGGGAGTAGGAGCACCGGGGAGCTGTTTTTT.